Reported below is one T cell receptor (beta chain). No antigen is known for it. Graves' hyperthyroidism without ophthalmopathy progression within 18 months was termed stable. Patients having uncontrolled infection, another autoimmune disease, pregnancy or lactation were not included. This specimen belongs to a study of T cells in Graves' hyperthyroidism and ophthalmopathy. From RNA transcripts, TCR beta CDR3 regions were amplified. HTBI primers drove first-round RT-PCR of the TCR CDR3. MiXCR, run by TCRdb on the multiplex PCR reads, gives a single entry per CDR3 protein. Of just under 750,000 distinct CDR3 sequences listed, under 45% are singletons. Germline lookup yields CDR1 LNHDA and CDR2 SQIVND (reference sequence). CDR3 length: 14 amino acids. The V end lost 6 bases, the J end lost 3 bases, and 11 bases lay between the germline ends. Regarding the study as a whole: Ophthalmopathy, as predicted by the model, came a median roughly 6.5 months after the prediction.

Sequenced: blood. The receptor was isolated from a middle-aged woman with Graves' hyperthyroidism. This chain connects TRBV19 to TRBJ1-4; unclear D gene. For the CDR3, the DNA is TGTGCCAGTAGCCCTGGCGGGGCTAATGAAAAACTGTTTTTT. Translated: CASSPGGANEKLFF.